The following is a T cell receptor (beta chain) sequence with its context. Original processing methods: Reference gene primer amplification in the assay estimated nucleated cell counts. Here immunoSEQ multiplex PCR was the method, and the copy in TCRdb shows in-frame clones only, minus some. The V and J calls and clone size are taken from that table; D and trimming were inferred from the DNA. The sample consists of around 60,000 clones, roughly 83% of them appearing once. The data are from a study of blood T cell repertoires in COVID-19. About the research overall: The cDNA or gDNA used as material had been derived from T cells, B-cell-depleted T cells, or PBMCs.

The Seattle patients joined while their infection was active and were tracked longitudinally afterward. Germline loops: CDR1 SGHRS, CDR2 YFSETQ. Germline trimming cut 2 bases from V and 3 bases from J; bases unmatched to any gene: 10. The CDR3 is 16 amino acids. The chain has TRBV5-1 and TRBJ2-7; 8 bases map to TRBD1. This TCR was sampled from a man in his sixties with COVID-19, enrolled during active disease. The material sequenced was peripheral blood. This CDR3 reads CASSFPRDRNDYEQYF. The DNA of the CDR3 is TGCGCCAGCAGCTTCCCCCGGGACAGGAACGACTACGAGCAGTACTTC.